This T cell receptor (beta chain) was recovered during a study of CD4 T cells in relation to SARS-CoV-2 and coronaviruses. For this clone: A read error may produce the germline difference seen at one junction end.

Libraries were prepared by immunoSEQ multiplex PCR; TCRdb keeps only in-frame clonotypes and omits some of them. The profile covers about 37,000 clones, with roughly 88% appearing a single time and roughly 3% taken by the ten largest. Naive and memory CD4+ T cells came from enriched cryopreserved PBMCs. Per germline, CDR1 SSHAT and CDR2 FNYEAQ (reference sequence). The CDR3 covers 13 residues. The sample comprised memory CD4+ T cells from PBMCs. The receptor was isolated from an adult with COVID-19. The chain carries TRBV7-7 and TRBJ2-2; D gene uncertain. The CDR3 sequence is CASSPQNTGELFF. DNA for the CDR3: TGTGCTAGCAGCCCCCAGAACACCGGGGAGCTGTTTTTT. Complete variable domain (other parts from reference TRBV7-7 and TRBJ2-2): GAGVSQSPRYKVTKRGQDVTLRCDPISSHATLYWYQQALGQGPEFLTYFNYEAQPDKSGLPSDRFSAERPEGSISTLTIQRTEQRDSAMYRCASSPQNTGELFFGEGSRLTVL.